Each of the 30 T cell receptor beta chains below was sequenced from the same sample in a study of blood T cell repertoires in COVID-19. Libraries were prepared by immunoSEQ multiplex PCR; TCRdb keeps only in-frame clonotypes and omits some of them. The table lists around 70,000 clones, approximately 83% of them singletons. The source material was peripheral blood. The receptors were sampled from an elderly man with acute or convalescent COVID-19.

The sample holds one count of this clone. The rearrangement links TRBV18 to TRBJ1-5, with 10 bases fitting TRBD1. The CDR3 is 15 residues long. V gave up 5 bases and J gave up 7 bases; unmatched junction bases: 8. Germline V lookup: CDR1 KGHSH, CDR2 LQKENI. DNA of the CDR3: TGTGCCAGCTCAGAGCGACAGGGGGCTGGGCAGCCCCAGCATTTT. Protein product: CASSERQGAGQPQHF.

This chain connects TRBV19 to TRBJ1-4; 10 nucleotides align to TRBD1. This CDR3 is 16 amino acids long. Germline V gene sequence: CDR1 LNHDA, CDR2 SQIVND (reference sequence). Germline trimming cut 6 bases from V and 0 bases from J; bases unmatched to any gene: 4. This chain's CDR3 is CASSRTGGSTNEKLFF. The CDR3 DNA sequence: TGTGCCAGTAGCCGGACAGGGGGTTCAACTAATGAAAAACTGTTTTTT.

V usage is TRBV28 and J usage is TRBJ1-3, with TRBD1 as a possible D gene (5 bases). Trimming pared 10 bases from V and 9 bases from J, leaving 16 bases between. The germline V gene has CDR1 MDHEN and CDR2 SYDVKM. The CDR3 consists of 12 residues. The CDR3 nucleotides are TGTGCCACCCAGGCAAATCAGGGCACCATATATTTT. The encoded protein is CATQANQGTIYF.

This clone has only one observation. This chain uses TRBV18 with TRBJ2-1, with 7 bases matching TRBD2. The germline CDR1 and CDR2 sequences are KGHSH and LQKENI. J lost 3 bases, V lost 3 bases, and 5 bases had no gene match. The CDR3 consists of 15 residues. CDR3: CASSPRGGVYNEQFF. CDR3 in DNA: TGTGCCAGCTCACCTAGGGGAGGGGTCTACAATGAGCAGTTCTTC.

The rearrangement links TRBV4-3 to TRBJ1-5; TRBD1 agrees at 8 bases. This CDR3 region has 15 residues. Germline V CDR1 and CDR2: LGHNA, YSLEER. The V gene end was trimmed by 0 bases and the J gene end by 5 bases; junction bases not matched to a gene: 3. The CDR3 sequence is CASSQELTGDQPQHF. The CDR3 nucleotides read TGCGCCAGCAGCCAAGAACTGACAGGGGATCAGCCCCAGCATTTT.

This chain joins TRBV7-8 and TRBJ2-2; D might be TRBD1 (6 bases). Germline values: CDR1 SGHVS, CDR2 FQNEAQ. V was clipped by 5 bases and J by 1 base, with 17 bases between them. The CDR3 totals 17 residues. The CDR3 DNA sequence: TGTGCCAGCAGCACCCAAACAGGGCTCCGGAACACCGGGGAGCTGTTTTTT. This encodes CASSTQTGLRNTGELFF. The complete variable domain, with remaining parts taken from reference TRBV7-8 and TRBJ2-2, reads GAGVSQSPRYKVAKRGQDVALRCDPISGHVSLFWYQQALGQGPEFLTYFQNEAQLDKSGLPSDRFFAERPEGSVSTLKIQRTQQEDSAVYLCASSTQTGLRNTGELFFGEGSRLTVL.

This clone was recorded a few times. This chain uses TRBV25-1 with TRBJ1-1, with 8 nucleotides matching TRBD1. CDR3 size: 16 residues. Germline CDR1 is MGHDK and CDR2 is SYGVNS. J gave up 1 base and V 4 bases, and 8 bases lay outside the gene matches. The CDR3 DNA sequence: TGTGCCAGCAGTGTAGCCGGGACAGGAGGGAACACTGAAGCTTTCTTT. It translates to CASSVAGTGGNTEAFF.

The chain uses TRBV6-5 and TRBJ2-1; TRBD1 aligns across 8 bases. This CDR3 contains 14 residues. Germline V CDR1 and CDR2: MNHEY, SVGAGI. The J segment lost 0 bases and the V segment lost 6 bases, leaving 1 base of the junction unmatched. CDR3 amino acids: CASRTGGSYNEQFF. In DNA form, the CDR3 reads TGTGCCAGCAGAACAGGGGGCTCCTACAATGAGCAGTTCTTC.

This chain joins TRBV5-1 and TRBJ1-2; 8 bases fit TRBD1. Germline CDR1 is SGHRS and CDR2 is YFSETQ. The V segment lost 2 bases and the J segment 2 bases; nucleotides outside the gene matches: 11. This CDR3 spans 17 amino acids. Written as DNA, the CDR3 is TGCGCCAGCAGCTTTAACCCCCGGACAGGGTCAAACTATGGCTACACCTTC. Protein product: CASSFNPRTGSNYGYTF.

This clone was seen more than once but under ten times. The rearrangement joins TRBV28 to TRBJ2-1; 8 bases line up with TRBD2. The J segment lost 3 bases and the V segment lost 5 bases, leaving 6 bases of the junction unmatched. CDR1 MDHEN and CDR2 SYDVKM come from the germline V gene. The CDR3 consists of 15 residues. Here the CDR3 DNA reads TGTGCCAGCAGTCAAGGCGGGGGGATCTACAATGAGCAGTTCTTC. Translated: CASSQGGGIYNEQFF.

The J gene is TRBJ2-3, the V gene TRBV5-1, with TRBD2 as a possible D gene (6 bases). The CDR3 runs 14 residues. CDR1 is SGHRS, CDR2 YFSETQ, per germline. V was clipped by 3 bases and J by 1 base, with 9 bases between them. The chain's CDR3 is CASSSGLGTDTQYF. CDR3 sequence (DNA): TGCGCCAGCAGCTCGGGACTGGGCACAGATACGCAGTATTTT.

The rearrangement uses TRBV7-2 and TRBJ2-1, with 9 bases identical to TRBD1. This CDR3 spans 14 amino acids. The junction had 6 bases not matched to a gene; V was cut back by 2 bases and J by 10 bases. CDR1 is SGHTA and CDR2 is FQGNSA in the germline V gene. Here the CDR3 DNA reads TGTGCCAGCAGCTTAATGGGACAGGGCGGCGAGCAGTTCTTC. Translated, it gives CASSLMGQGGEQFF.

V is TRBV10-3 and J is TRBJ2-1, with a tentative D call TRBD2 (7 bases). Per germline, CDR1 ENHRY and CDR2 SYGVKD. Trimming took off 2 bases at V and 1 base at J, with 15 bases between the two ends. This CDR3 comprises 17 residues. The CDR3 sequence is CAISEPWGGQSYNEQFF. CDR3 nucleotide sequence: TGTGCCATCAGTGAGCCTTGGGGGGGCCAATCCTACAATGAGCAGTTCTTC.

The chain combines TRBV7-2 with TRBJ2-3; 9 nucleotides agree with TRBD2. CDR3 size: 16 residues. V lost 2 bases to trimming and J lost 3 bases; unmatched junction nucleotides: 6. CDR1 and CDR2 from the germline V gene are SGHTA and FQGNSA. The CDR3 nucleotides are TGTGCCAGCAGCTTATGGGCGGGGGGGACTACAGATACGCAGTATTTT. This encodes CASSLWAGGTTDTQYF.

The CDR3 reads CASSFFPRLAVPYEQYF. The CDR3 bases are TGTGCCAGCAGTTTTTTCCCACGGCTAGCGGTACCTTACGAGCAGTACTTC. V usage is TRBV28 and J usage is TRBJ2-7; 7 nucleotides match TRBD2. The V and J ends lost 3 bases and 4 bases, in that order; junction bases with no gene match: 15. Germline V gives CDR1 MDHEN, CDR2 SYDVKM. The CDR3 is 17 amino acids.

This rearrangement joins TRBV5-6 to TRBJ1-4; TRBD1 is a possible D gene (5 bases). Per germline, CDR1 SGHDT and CDR2 YYEEEE. The CDR3 has 15 amino acids. Trimming cost V 0 bases and J 8 bases, with 14 bases left between them. Written as DNA, the CDR3 is TGTGCCAGCAGCTTGGTTGGGGCAGGCGGAGAAAAACTGTTTTTT. Translated: CASSLVGAGGEKLFF.

The rearrangement joins TRBV7-2 to TRBJ2-1; 7 positions match TRBD1. The junction had 11 bases not matched to a gene; V was cut back by 5 bases and J by 4 bases. CDR3 length: 16 amino acids. The germline gives CDR1 SGHTA, CDR2 FQGNSA. The CDR3 region is CASSHIGTDGYNEQFF. DNA for the CDR3: TGTGCCAGCAGCCACATCGGGACAGACGGGTACAATGAGCAGTTCTTC. Drawing the rest from reference TRBV7-2 and TRBJ2-1, the complete variable domain is GAGVSQSPSNKVTEKGKDVELRCDPISGHTALYWYRQSLGQGLEFLIYFQGNSAPDKSGLPSDRFSAERTGGSVSTLTIQRTQQEDSAVYLCASSHIGTDGYNEQFFGPGTRLTVL.

V gene TRBV7-6 combines with J gene TRBJ2-7; 8 nucleotides align to TRBD1. Trimming cost V 10 bases and J 3 bases; bases outside gene matches: 11. The CDR3 runs 14 residues. CDR1 and CDR2 from the germline V gene are SGHVS and FNYEAQ. CDR3 DNA: TGTGCCACCTCTCCCGGACAGGGTAGCTACGAGCAGTACTTC. Its translation is CATSPGQGSYEQYF.

V and J are TRBV2 and TRBJ1-6; weak D call: TRBD1 (5 bases). This CDR3 comprises 13 residues. V was pared by 6 bases and J by 7 bases, with 10 bases between. Germline V CDR1 and CDR2: SNHLY, FYNNEI. CDR3 protein: CASRGARNSPLHF. CDR3 DNA sequence: TGTGCCAGCAGAGGGGCTAGGAATTCACCCCTCCACTTT.

V usage is TRBV28 and J usage is TRBJ2-2; D not resolved. The V and J ends lost 7 bases and 3 bases respectively, with 12 bases between them. The CDR3 sequence is 14 residues long. Germline loops: CDR1 MDHEN, CDR2 SYDVKM. CDR3 sequence (DNA): TGTGCCAGCACCGCGGCGATCTACACCGGGGAGCTGTTTTTT. Protein product: CASTAAIYTGELFF.

V usage is TRBV11-3 and J usage is TRBJ2-5; 7 nucleotides match TRBD2. The length of the CDR3 is 15 residues. Germline V gene data show CDR1 as SGHNT and CDR2 as YENEEA. J lost 1 base, V lost 2 bases, and 4 bases had no gene match. CDR3 amino acids: CASSLNGGSQETQYF. CDR3 nucleotide sequence: TGTGCCAGCAGCTTAAACGGGGGGTCCCAAGAGACCCAGTACTTC.

V gene TRBV27 combines with J gene TRBJ2-7, with TRBD1 identical over 9 bases. This CDR3 has 13 amino acids. Germline lookup yields CDR1 MNHEY and CDR2 SMNVEV (reference sequence). V lost 8 bases and J lost 6; bases outside the gene matches: 8. CDR3 DNA: TGTGCCAGCTGGGGGACAGGGAGAATCGAGCAGTACTTC. This sequence encodes CASWGTGRIEQYF.

This chain joins TRBV4-1 and TRBJ1-5; 7 nucleotides align to TRBD1. Losses at the gene ends were 4 bases for V and 8 bases for J; bases not matched to a gene: 5. The CDR3 consists of 13 residues. Germline values: CDR1 MGHRA, CDR2 YSYEKL. The CDR3 nucleotides read TGCGCCAGCAGCCCGACAGGGAAAGAGCCCCAGCATTTT. It yields the protein CASSPTGKEPQHF.

The rearrangement joins TRBV28 to TRBJ2-2; 10 nucleotides align to TRBD1. CDR1 and CDR2 (germline): MDHEN, SYDVKM. The CDR3 spans 20 residues. Unmatched junction bases numbered 12, after V lost 1 base and J lost 1 base. The CDR3 DNA reads TGTGCCAGCAGTTTATTTCCTGGGACAGGGGACTCACAGAACACCGGGGAGCTGTTTTTT. Amino acids: CASSLFPGTGDSQNTGELFF.

This chain joins TRBV5-5 and TRBJ1-4; D unresolved. The CDR3 contains 14 residues. The V end was cut by 2 bases, the J end by 3 bases, with 8 bases between. CDR1 and CDR2 from the germline V gene are SGHKS and YYEKEE (reference sequence). The CDR3 loop is CASSFWRSNEKLFF. CDR3 coding DNA: TGTGCCAGCAGCTTTTGGAGGTCTAATGAAAAACTGTTTTTT.

The DNA for the CDR3 is TGTGCCAGCAGCCAAGGGGGCGGGAACACTGAAGCTTTCTTT. The encoded protein is CASSQGGGNTEAFF. The chain employs TRBV14 and TRBJ1-1; TRBD1 might be the D (5 bases). Looked up from germline, CDR1 is SGHDN and CDR2 is FVKESK. Trimming left V 1 base short and J 1 base short, with 7 bases between. The CDR3 covers 14 residues.

The chain uses TRBV5-1 and TRBJ1-4, with TRBD1 matching 8 bases. The ends lost 4 bases at V and 6 bases at J; junction bases unmatched: 5. Germline CDR1 reads SGHRS; CDR2 reads YFSETQ. CDR3 length: 14 amino acids. CDR3 sequence: CASSRQGSDEKLFF. DNA of the CDR3: TGCGCCAGCAGCAGACAGGGGTCGGATGAAAAACTGTTTTTT. The full variable domain, in which reference TRBV5-1 and TRBJ1-4 provide the parts outside the CDR3, is KAGVTQTPRYLIKTRGQQVTLSCSPISGHRSVSWYQQTPGQGLQFLFEYFSETQRNKGNFPGRFSGRQFSNSRSEMNVSTLELGDSALYLCASSRQGSDEKLFFGSGTQLSVL.

This chain uses TRBV4-1 with TRBJ2-5; 12 positions agree with TRBD2. Germline lookup yields CDR1 MGHRA and CDR2 YSYEKL. This CDR3 comprises 16 residues. V lost 4 bases to trimming and J lost 4 bases; unmatched junction nucleotides: 7. CDR3 nucleotides: TGCGCCAGCAGCCGATCTAGCGGGGGGGCGGGAGAGACCCAGTACTTC. It is translated as CASSRSSGGAGETQYF.

This clone was observed a single time. The J gene is TRBJ1-3, the V gene TRBV11-2; weak D call: TRBD1 (5 bases). The CDR3 consists of 16 residues. Trimming took off 4 bases at V and 0 bases at J, with 13 bases between the two ends. Germline loops: CDR1 SGHAT, CDR2 FQNNGV. CDR3 sequence: CASSYTQGLSGNTIYF. The CDR3 bases are TGTGCCAGCAGCTATACTCAGGGCCTCTCTGGAAACACCATATATTTT.

V gene TRBV7-9 combines with J gene TRBJ2-7; TRBD1 is a possible D gene (6 bases). Germline CDR1 and CDR2: SEHNR and FQNEAQ (reference sequence). The ends were cut back, 5 bases at V and 0 bases at J, with 17 bases in the middle. The CDR3 extends over 16 amino acids. This CDR3 reads CASSRIGQRLSYEQYF. CDR3 nucleotides: TGTGCCAGCAGCCGGATAGGACAGCGGCTCTCCTACGAGCAGTACTTC. Looking up the rest from reference TRBV7-9 and TRBJ2-7 gives the full variable domain: DTGVSQNPRHKITKRGQNVTFRCDPISEHNRLYWYRQTLGQGPEFLTYFQNEAQLEKSRLLSDRFSAERPKGSFSTLEIQRTEQGDSAMYLCASSRIGQRLSYEQYFGPGTRLTVT.